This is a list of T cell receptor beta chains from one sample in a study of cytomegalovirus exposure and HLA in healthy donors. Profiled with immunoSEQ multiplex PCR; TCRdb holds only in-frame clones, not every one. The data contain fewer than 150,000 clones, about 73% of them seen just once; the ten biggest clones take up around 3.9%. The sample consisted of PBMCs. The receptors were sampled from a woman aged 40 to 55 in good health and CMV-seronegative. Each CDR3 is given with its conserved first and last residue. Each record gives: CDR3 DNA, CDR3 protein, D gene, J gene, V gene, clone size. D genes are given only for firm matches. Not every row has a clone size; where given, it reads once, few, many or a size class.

CDR3 DNA: TGTGCCAGCAGCTTAGGGACTAGAGGGTGGGAGCAGTACTTC
CDR3 protein: CASSLGTRGWEQYF
D gene: TRBD2
J gene: TRBJ2-7
V gene: TRBV7-8
clone size: NA

CDR3 DNA: TGTGCCAGCAGCTTAAGGACAGGGCGAAGCCAAGAGACCCAGTACTTC
CDR3 protein: CASSLRTGRSQETQYF
D gene: TRBD1
J gene: TRBJ2-5
V gene: TRBV7-2
clone size: few

CDR3 DNA: TGTGCCAGCAGCTTCGGGCGGGGGCCCCAAGAGACCCAGTACTTC
CDR3 protein: CASSFGRGPQETQYF
D gene: NA
J gene: TRBJ2-5
V gene: TRBV7-3
clone size: NA

CDR3 DNA: TGTGCCAGCAGTACGACTACAGGGGACAATGAGCAGTTCTTC
CDR3 protein: CASSTTTGDNEQFF
D gene: TRBD1
J gene: TRBJ2-1
V gene: TRBV6-6
clone size: NA

CDR3 DNA: TGTGCCAGCAGCCCCTCCTCGGGGTATGAGCAGTTCTTC
CDR3 protein: CASSPSSGYEQFF
D gene: NA
J gene: TRBJ2-1
V gene: TRBV7-9
clone size: NA

CDR3 DNA: TGTGCCAGCAGTTACAGCCGACAGGGGGAGACCCAGTACTTC
CDR3 protein: CASSYSRQGETQYF
D gene: TRBD1
J gene: TRBJ2-5
V gene: TRBV6-5
clone size: NA

CDR3 DNA: TGCGCCAGCAGCTTGGTTGGCGGGACGGCGAAACACGAGCAGTACTTC
CDR3 protein: CASSLVGGTAKHEQYF
D gene: NA
J gene: TRBJ2-7
V gene: TRBV5-1
clone size: once

CDR3 DNA: TGTGCCAGCAGTAGCGGGAGGGCCCCCTACAATGAGCAGTTCTTC
CDR3 protein: CASSSGRAPYNEQFF
D gene: TRBD2
J gene: TRBJ2-1
V gene: TRBV27
clone size: NA

CDR3 DNA: TGTGCCATCAAAAGGGGGTTAATGAACACTGAAGCTTTCTTT
CDR3 protein: CAIKRGLMNTEAFF
D gene: NA
J gene: TRBJ1-1
V gene: TRBV10-3
clone size: NA

CDR3 DNA: TGTGCCAGCAGCGCGGCCGGGACAACCTACAATGAGCAGTTCTTC
CDR3 protein: CASSAAGTTYNEQFF
D gene: NA
J gene: TRBJ2-1
V gene: TRBV9
clone size: few

CDR3 DNA: TGCGCCAGCAGTGAGTCGAAGTTTAGGGGGGGAACTGAAGCTTTCTTT
CDR3 protein: CASSESKFRGGTEAFF
D gene: NA
J gene: TRBJ1-1
V gene: TRBV10-1
clone size: few

CDR3 DNA: TGCGCCAGCAGCTACGGGGAACTAGCGGGGGCCGGCACAGATACGCAGTATTTT
CDR3 protein: CASSYGELAGAGTDTQYF
D gene: TRBD2
J gene: TRBJ2-3
V gene: TRBV4-3
clone size: NA

CDR3 DNA: TGTGCCAGCACGGCTAGCGGGGTCGTCTCCTACGAGCAGTACTTC
CDR3 protein: CASTASGVVSYEQYF
D gene: TRBD2
J gene: TRBJ2-7
V gene: TRBV28
clone size: NA

CDR3 DNA: TGTGCCAGTACGGGTCAGGGGGGCAATCAGCCCCAGCATTTT
CDR3 protein: CASTGQGGNQPQHF
D gene: TRBD1
J gene: TRBJ1-5
V gene: TRBV19
clone size: NA

CDR3 DNA: TGTGCCAGCAGTTTATCGGGGAATCCCTCCAGGACAACTAATGAAAAACTGTTTTTT
CDR3 protein: CASSLSGNPSRTTNEKLFF
D gene: NA
J gene: TRBJ1-4
V gene: TRBV28
clone size: once

CDR3 DNA: TGCGCCAGCAGCTTGGCAGGGTACAACCGGATCGGCGACACTGAAGCTTTCTTT
CDR3 protein: CASSLAGYNRIGDTEAFF
D gene: NA
J gene: TRBJ1-1
V gene: TRBV5-1
clone size: NA

CDR3 DNA: TGTGCCAGCAGCCGAGGAGGCGACGGAGATACGCAGTATTTT
CDR3 protein: CASSRGGDGDTQYF
D gene: NA
J gene: TRBJ2-3
V gene: TRBV7-9
clone size: few

CDR3 DNA: TGTGCCAGCAGCTTGGGACAGTCGACCTACGAGCAGTACTTC
CDR3 protein: CASSLGQSTYEQYF
D gene: TRBD1
J gene: TRBJ2-7
V gene: TRBV11-1
clone size: NA

CDR3 DNA: TGTGCCAGCAGCTCCAGGACTAGCGGAGTAGCAGATACGCAGTATTTT
CDR3 protein: CASSSRTSGVADTQYF
D gene: TRBD2
J gene: TRBJ2-3
V gene: TRBV7-3
clone size: NA

CDR3 DNA: TGTGCCAGCAGCCCGAGCTCCTATAATTCACCCCTCCACTTT
CDR3 protein: CASSPSSYNSPLHF
D gene: NA
J gene: TRBJ1-6
V gene: TRBV7-6
clone size: NA

CDR3 DNA: TGCGCCAGCAGCCAAAACACCGGGACAGGGGAATTGAATGAGCAGTTCTTC
CDR3 protein: CASSQNTGTGELNEQFF
D gene: TRBD1
J gene: TRBJ2-1
V gene: TRBV4-1
clone size: once

CDR3 DNA: TGTGCCAGCAGTTTCGGAGTAGATACGCAGTATTTT
CDR3 protein: CASSFGVDTQYF
D gene: NA
J gene: TRBJ2-3
V gene: TRBV28
clone size: few

CDR3 DNA: TGTGCCATCAGACAGACAGGGGTGAATCAGCCCCAGCATTTT
CDR3 protein: CAIRQTGVNQPQHF
D gene: TRBD1
J gene: TRBJ1-5
V gene: TRBV10-3
clone size: NA

CDR3 DNA: TGTGCCAGCAGCCGACAGGGACGCAATCAGCCCCAGCATTTT
CDR3 protein: CASSRQGRNQPQHF
D gene: TRBD1
J gene: TRBJ1-5
V gene: TRBV7-3
clone size: few

CDR3 DNA: TGTGCCAGCAGCGTAGGGGCAGGGGGGTCCCAAGAGACCCAGTACTTC
CDR3 protein: CASSVGAGGSQETQYF
D gene: NA
J gene: TRBJ2-5
V gene: TRBV9
clone size: NA

CDR3 DNA: TGTGCCAGCAGTCGGGGAATCGACAATGAGCAGTTCTTC
CDR3 protein: CASSRGIDNEQFF
D gene: NA
J gene: TRBJ2-1
V gene: TRBV7-9
clone size: NA

CDR3 DNA: TGTGCCATCAGCCCAGGTTCCTACGAGCAGTACTTC
CDR3 protein: CAISPGSYEQYF
D gene: NA
J gene: TRBJ2-7
V gene: TRBV10-3
clone size: NA

CDR3 DNA: TGTGCCAGCAGCTCTCCAGGGGGGAGAGCCAAAAACATTCAGTACTTC
CDR3 protein: CASSSPGGRAKNIQYF
D gene: NA
J gene: TRBJ2-4
V gene: TRBV5-4
clone size: few

CDR3 DNA: TGTGCCAGCAGTGTTGGACACCCGAATGAAAAACTGTTTTTT
CDR3 protein: CASSVGHPNEKLFF
D gene: NA
J gene: TRBJ1-4
V gene: TRBV2
clone size: once

CDR3 DNA: TGTGCCAGCAGCTTAGAGGTGGGGGCCCCAGAGACCTACGAGCAGTACTTC
CDR3 protein: CASSLEVGAPETYEQYF
D gene: NA
J gene: TRBJ2-7
V gene: TRBV11-1
clone size: NA

CDR3 DNA: TGTGCCAGCAGCTCCGGACAGGGGGCATCGAACGGGGAGCTGTTTTTT
CDR3 protein: CASSSGQGASNGELFF
D gene: TRBD1
J gene: TRBJ2-2
V gene: TRBV7-8
clone size: NA

CDR3 DNA: TGTGCCAGCAGCCCGGCTAGCGGGTCTAGCACAGATACGCAGTATTTT
CDR3 protein: CASSPASGSSTDTQYF
D gene: TRBD2
J gene: TRBJ2-3
V gene: TRBV7-2
clone size: NA

CDR3 DNA: TGTGCCAGCAACCAAGCGGTAGCGGACCCCCAAGAGACCCAGTACTTC
CDR3 protein: CASNQAVADPQETQYF
D gene: NA
J gene: TRBJ2-5
V gene: TRBV7-3
clone size: NA

CDR3 DNA: TGTGCCAGTAGTAGTCCTACCAGGCGATATGGCTACACCTTC
CDR3 protein: CASSSPTRRYGYTF
D gene: NA
J gene: TRBJ1-2
V gene: TRBV19
clone size: NA

CDR3 DNA: TGTGCCAGCAGTTTATCTTGGGGGACTTACAATGAGCAGTTCTTC
CDR3 protein: CASSLSWGTYNEQFF
D gene: NA
J gene: TRBJ2-1
V gene: TRBV27
clone size: NA

CDR3 DNA: TGCGCCAGCAGCCAAACCCCGGGACAGGGGAACTATGGCTACACCTTC
CDR3 protein: CASSQTPGQGNYGYTF
D gene: TRBD1
J gene: TRBJ1-2
V gene: TRBV4-1
clone size: NA

CDR3 DNA: TGTGCCAGCAGCTCAATCACCCGGGGGGAGCTGTTTTTT
CDR3 protein: CASSSITRGELFF
D gene: NA
J gene: TRBJ2-2
V gene: TRBV9
clone size: NA

CDR3 DNA: TGTGCCAGCAGCGTAGGAGGGGGGGCCGGGGAGCTGTTTTTT
CDR3 protein: CASSVGGGAGELFF
D gene: NA
J gene: TRBJ2-2
V gene: TRBV9
clone size: NA

CDR3 DNA: TGTGCCTGGAGGCCCAGGGGTTTTTTTAACGAGCAGTACTTC
CDR3 protein: CAWRPRGFFNEQYF
D gene: NA
J gene: TRBJ2-7
V gene: TRBV30
clone size: NA

CDR3 DNA: TGTGCCAGCAGCAAGTTAGTACCAGGGGAGCTGTTTTTT
CDR3 protein: CASSKLVPGELFF
D gene: NA
J gene: TRBJ2-2
V gene: TRBV7-3
clone size: few

CDR3 DNA: TGTGCCACCGAGCAGGGGGGTCGAACCGGGGAGCTGTTTTTT
CDR3 protein: CATEQGGRTGELFF
D gene: NA
J gene: TRBJ2-2
V gene: TRBV7-9
clone size: NA

CDR3 DNA: TGTGCCAGCAGGGAACAGGGGGGGGATCAGCCCCAGCATTTT
CDR3 protein: CASREQGGDQPQHF
D gene: TRBD1
J gene: TRBJ1-5
V gene: TRBV28
clone size: NA

CDR3 DNA: TGTGCCAGCAGCTTATTGCTGGGGAGCTCTGGGGCCAACGTCCTGACTTTC
CDR3 protein: CASSLLLGSSGANVLTF
D gene: NA
J gene: TRBJ2-6
V gene: TRBV11-2
clone size: NA

CDR3 DNA: TGTGCTAGTGCCCGGGAGGCAGGCTACACAGATACGCAGTATTTT
CDR3 protein: CASAREAGYTDTQYF
D gene: TRBD2
J gene: TRBJ2-3
V gene: TRBV12-5
clone size: NA

CDR3 DNA: TGTGCCAGCAGCGTAGGACAGGGTGATGGCTACACCTTC
CDR3 protein: CASSVGQGDGYTF
D gene: TRBD1
J gene: TRBJ1-2
V gene: TRBV9
clone size: NA

CDR3 DNA: TGTGCCAGTAAAAAGGGGGCCTCCTTCAATCAGCCCCAGCATTTT
CDR3 protein: CASKKGASFNQPQHF
D gene: TRBD1
J gene: TRBJ1-5
V gene: TRBV19
clone size: NA

CDR3 DNA: TGTGCCAGCAGCTCGCCCGTCGGGGGAGCCGAGACCCAGTACTTC
CDR3 protein: CASSSPVGGAETQYF
D gene: NA
J gene: TRBJ2-5
V gene: TRBV5-5
clone size: NA

CDR3 DNA: TGTGCCAGCAGCTTCAATGAGGAGACCCAGTACTTC
CDR3 protein: CASSFNEETQYF
D gene: NA
J gene: TRBJ2-5
V gene: TRBV7-2
clone size: NA

CDR3 DNA: TGTGCCAGTAGTATTTACCCTCCAGGCGGGGGGTCTAATGAAAAACTGTTTTTT
CDR3 protein: CASSIYPPGGGSNEKLFF
D gene: NA
J gene: TRBJ1-4
V gene: TRBV19
clone size: NA